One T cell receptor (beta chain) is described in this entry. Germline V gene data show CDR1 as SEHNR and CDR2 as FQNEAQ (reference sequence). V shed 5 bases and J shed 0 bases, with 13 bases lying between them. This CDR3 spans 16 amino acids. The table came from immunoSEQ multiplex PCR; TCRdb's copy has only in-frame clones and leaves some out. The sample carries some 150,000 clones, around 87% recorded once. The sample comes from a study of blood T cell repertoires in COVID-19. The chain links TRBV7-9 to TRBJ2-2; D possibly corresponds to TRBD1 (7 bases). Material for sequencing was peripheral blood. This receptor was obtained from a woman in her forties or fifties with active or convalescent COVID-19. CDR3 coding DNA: TGTGCCAGCAGCCGGGGGACAGTCGCGAACACCGGGGAGCTGTTTTTT. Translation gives CASSRGTVANTGELFF.